The source of this T cell receptor (beta chain) is a study of blood T cell repertoires in COVID-19. Study context: Both acute and convalescent COVID-19 samples were obtained from the United States, Italy and Spain. T cells, B-cell-depleted T cells, or PBMCs provided the cDNA or gDNA that served as material.

The authors' processing: Amplification from reference gene primers served as the basis for estimated nucleated cell counts. Assay: immunoSEQ multiplex PCR; the TCRdb copy retains only in-frame clones and omits some. The V and J calls and clone size were taken over from that table, and D and trimming were inferred from the DNA. The sample lists 210,000 or so clones, about 88% occurring once. The V and J ends lost 3 bases and 0 bases respectively, with 12 bases between them. Per germline, CDR1 MDHEN and CDR2 SYDVKM. The CDR3 covers 15 residues. The sample was peripheral blood. This receptor was taken from a woman between 40 and 50 years old who had recovered from COVID-19. The chain employs TRBV28 and TRBJ2-7, with D uncertain. The CDR3 protein is CASSFDAASSYEQYF. Here the CDR3 DNA reads TGTGCCAGCAGTTTTGACGCGGCGAGCTCCTACGAGCAGTACTTC.